This T cell receptor (beta chain) comes out of a study of memory CD4+ T cells and cytomegalovirus serostatus. Study-level findings and limits: Each of 67 CMV-associated TCRbeta sequences occurred in one to five individuals.

Trimming shortened V by 5 bases and J by 0 bases, and 9 bases separated the two germline ends. The germline gives CDR1 SGHTA, CDR2 FQGNSA. The CDR3 sequence is 14 residues long. Some clones are missing from TCRdb's copy, which holds only in-frame ones; the method was immunoSEQ multiplex PCR. The sample has 45,000 to 65,000 clones; around 83% are singletons. To note about this clone: Its antigen is unidentified.

The sort gate was single viable CD3+CD4+CD8-CD45RO+ cells for memory CD4+ T cells. The specimen sequenced was memory CD4+ T cells from blood. This clonotype originated in an adult in good health and CMV-seropositive. The rearrangement uses TRBV7-2 and TRBJ2-3; D perhaps matches TRBD1 (5 bases). The DNA of the CDR3 is TGTGCCAGCAGCCTCCGACAGAGCACAGATACGCAGTATTTT. This codes for CASSLRQSTDTQYF.